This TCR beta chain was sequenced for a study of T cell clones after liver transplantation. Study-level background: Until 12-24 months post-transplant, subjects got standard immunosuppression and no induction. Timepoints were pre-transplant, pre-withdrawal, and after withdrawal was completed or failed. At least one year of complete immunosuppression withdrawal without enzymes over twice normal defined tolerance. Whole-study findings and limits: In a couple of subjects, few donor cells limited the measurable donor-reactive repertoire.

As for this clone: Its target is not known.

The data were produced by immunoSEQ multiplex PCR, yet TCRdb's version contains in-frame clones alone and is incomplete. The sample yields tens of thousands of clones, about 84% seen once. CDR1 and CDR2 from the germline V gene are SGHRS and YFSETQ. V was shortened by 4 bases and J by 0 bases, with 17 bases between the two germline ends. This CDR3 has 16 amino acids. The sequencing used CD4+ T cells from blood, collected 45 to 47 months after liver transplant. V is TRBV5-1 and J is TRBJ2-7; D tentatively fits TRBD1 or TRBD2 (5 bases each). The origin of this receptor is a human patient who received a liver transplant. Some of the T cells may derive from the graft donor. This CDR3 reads CASSHQGGGYSYEQYF. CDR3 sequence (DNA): TGCGCCAGCAGCCACCAGGGTGGAGGATACTCCTACGAGCAGTACTTC.